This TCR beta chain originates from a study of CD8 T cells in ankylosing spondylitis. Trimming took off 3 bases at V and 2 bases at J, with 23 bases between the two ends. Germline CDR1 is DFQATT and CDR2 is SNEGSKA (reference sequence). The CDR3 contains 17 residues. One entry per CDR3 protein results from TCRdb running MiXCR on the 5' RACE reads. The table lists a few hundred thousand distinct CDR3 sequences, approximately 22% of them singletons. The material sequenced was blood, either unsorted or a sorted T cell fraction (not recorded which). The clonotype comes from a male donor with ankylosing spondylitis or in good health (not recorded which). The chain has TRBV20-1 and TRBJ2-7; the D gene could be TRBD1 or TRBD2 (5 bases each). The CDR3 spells CSASLASGTPYTYEQYF. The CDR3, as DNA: TGCAGTGCTAGTCTAGCTTCCGGGACGCCGTACACCTACGAGCAGTACTTC.